This T cell receptor (beta chain) was observed in a study of blood T cell repertoires in COVID-19. Study overall: Samples taken during acute and convalescent COVID-19 were collected in the United States, Italy and Spain. The cDNA or gDNA used as material had been derived from T cells, B-cell-depleted T cells, or PBMCs.

As processed by the authors: Amplification of reference gene primers provided the estimated nucleated cell counts. Measured with immunoSEQ multiplex PCR; TCRdb has only the in-frame clones, and not every one. That table gives V, J and clone size, and the DNA gave D and trimming. The data show under 300,000 clones, with about nine tenths seen just once and around 2.1% held by the top ten. The CDR3 length is 16 residues. From germline, CDR1 is LNHDA and CDR2 SQIVND (reference sequence). The V end was cut by 5 bases, the J end by 1 base, with 18 bases between. The clonotype comes from a man aged 45-60 years with acute or convalescent COVID-19. This chain joins TRBV19 and TRBJ2-7, with D tentatively TRBD2 (5 bases). The sample was peripheral blood. The CDR3 sequence: CASSPGILSDSYEQYF. CDR3 DNA sequence: TGTGCCAGTAGTCCCGGGATACTTTCTGATTCCTACGAGCAGTACTTC.